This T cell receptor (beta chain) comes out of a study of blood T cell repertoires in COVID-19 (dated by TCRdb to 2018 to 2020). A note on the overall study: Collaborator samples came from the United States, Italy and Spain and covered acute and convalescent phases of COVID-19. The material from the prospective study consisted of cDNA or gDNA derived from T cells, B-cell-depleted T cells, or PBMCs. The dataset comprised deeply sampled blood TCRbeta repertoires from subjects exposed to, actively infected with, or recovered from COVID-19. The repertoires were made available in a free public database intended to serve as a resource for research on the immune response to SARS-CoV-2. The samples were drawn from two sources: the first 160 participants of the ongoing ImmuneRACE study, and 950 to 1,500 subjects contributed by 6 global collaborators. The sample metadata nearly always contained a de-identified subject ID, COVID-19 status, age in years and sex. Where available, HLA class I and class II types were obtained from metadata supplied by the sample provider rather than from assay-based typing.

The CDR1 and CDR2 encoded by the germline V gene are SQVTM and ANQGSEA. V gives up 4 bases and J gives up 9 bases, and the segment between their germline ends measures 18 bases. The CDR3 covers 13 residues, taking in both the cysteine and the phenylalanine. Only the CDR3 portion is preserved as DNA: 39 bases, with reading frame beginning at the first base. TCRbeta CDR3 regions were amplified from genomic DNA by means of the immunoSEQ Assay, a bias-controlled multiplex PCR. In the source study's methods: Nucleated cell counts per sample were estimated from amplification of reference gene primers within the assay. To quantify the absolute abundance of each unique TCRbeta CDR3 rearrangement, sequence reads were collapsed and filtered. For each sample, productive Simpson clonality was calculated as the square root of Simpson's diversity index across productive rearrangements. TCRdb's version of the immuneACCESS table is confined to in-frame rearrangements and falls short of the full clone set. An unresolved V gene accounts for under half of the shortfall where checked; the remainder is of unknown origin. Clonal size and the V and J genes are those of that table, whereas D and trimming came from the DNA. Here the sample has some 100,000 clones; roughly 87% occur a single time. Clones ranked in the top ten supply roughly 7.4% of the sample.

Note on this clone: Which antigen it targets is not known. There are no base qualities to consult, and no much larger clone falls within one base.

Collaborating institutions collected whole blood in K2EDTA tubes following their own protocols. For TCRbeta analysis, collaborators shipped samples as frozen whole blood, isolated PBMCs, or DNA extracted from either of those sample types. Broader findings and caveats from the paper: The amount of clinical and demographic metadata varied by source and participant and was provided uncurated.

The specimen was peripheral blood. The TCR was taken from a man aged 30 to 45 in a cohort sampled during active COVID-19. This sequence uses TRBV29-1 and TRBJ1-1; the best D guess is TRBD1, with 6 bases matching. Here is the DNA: TGCAGCGTTGCCCGGCGACAGGCCGCGAAAGCTTTCTTT. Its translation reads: CSVARRQAAKAFF.